This T cell receptor beta chain was sequenced during a study of shared clonotypes between healthy human individuals (dated by TCRdb to the early 2020s). With regard to the full study: The cohort comprised two women and a few men aged 18 to 49 years. For each donor, CD4 naive and CD4 memory were each run on three plates, CD8 naive on two plates, and CD8 memory on one plate. To estimate repertoire size and how much clonotypes are shared between individuals, the study performed deep sequencing of blood TCR repertoires from a few healthy adults. To increase sequencing depth and limit assay-specific biases, different laboratories used diverse techniques to prepare libraries and sequence TCR repertoires. Leukapheresis yielded between about 0.85 and 10 billion PBMCs per donor.

Using the deep immunoSEQ assay, multiplex PCR amplified TCR CDR3 regions from genomic DNA. Extracted genomic DNA from each cell subset was distributed evenly across all wells of several immunoSEQ 96-well plates, and each plate was treated as a replicate. For sorted subsets, each replicate PCR was loaded with about 0.2 ug genomic DNA, equivalent to 30,000 or so T cell genomes. Purified libraries were measured with a Qubit 3.0 fluorometer, size-checked on a Bioanalyzer 2100, and measured again with the KAPA Library Quantification kit. Every immunoSEQ 96-well plate was sequenced on a dedicated single-read 150-cycle Illumina NextSeq 550 flow cell. Under the source paper's analysis protocol: The immunoSEQ output contained only junctional sequences without quality scores, so filtering could not match that applied to full-length reads. Sequences were annotated with PyIR, a Python wrapper for IgBLAST v1.9, and V/J genes and CDR3 were assigned using IMGT germline references. Any read was removed if the V/J assignment was weak (E-value above 1e-6), the CDR3 was missing, or the read contained stop codons, out-of-frame junctions, or ambiguous translated residues. V3J clonotypes were defined by identical inferred V gene, J gene, and CDR3 amino acid sequence. Percentage overlap between repertoires was computed as shared unique clonotypes divided by the size of the smaller repertoire. Repertoire richness was assessed with RTK rarefaction, the Chao1 estimator, and Recon v2.1 estimates of unobserved clonotypes. For all TCRbeta clonotypes obtained by the gDNA method from a few donors, generation probabilities were computed with OLGA. Held by TCRdb, this immuneACCESS table contains in-frame sequences only and omits some clones. Under half of the omission traces to an unresolved V gene where checked; the cause of the rest is unknown. That table supplies the V and J calls and clone size; D and trimming were determined from the DNA. Across this sample there are 2 million to 2.5 million clones, with 92% seen only once. The ten biggest clones cover about 0.36% of the sample.

With regard to this clone: The clone's antigen remains unknown. The input lacks base qualities; no much larger clone sits a single base away.

The donors were healthy, HIV-negative adults who had no recently reported acute infections or vaccinations. All donors were Caucasian adults living in Nashville, Tennessee, USA. CD4+ T cells were enriched through magnetic negative selection, after which naive cells were positively selected on CD45RA and the remaining negative fraction served as the memory subset. Blood was obtained by leukapheresis, after which PBMCs were separated by Ficoll-Histopaque density gradient centrifugation and cryopreserved in liquid nitrogen vapor phase. Analytical flow cytometry was used to check the purity and quantity of each magnetically sorted T cell population. Each sorted fraction had its genomic DNA isolated and then quantified by UV absorbance on a Nanodrop 2000c. The investigation overall reported the following: Pairwise subsampling led to the expectation that sequencing depth would affect the degree of clonotype sharing among donors. Higher generation probabilities were observed for clonotypes shared by all four sorted-subset donors than for non-shared clonotypes. Sampling was restricted to blood, and TCR repertoires in tissue are likely to differ from TCR repertoires in blood. Naive subsets generally had larger estimated clonotype richness than memory subsets. Rarefaction of sorted-subset datasets indicated incomplete sequencing despite the large sequencing depth. Across several donors, roughly 5.1% of naive CD4, roughly 3.5% of naive CD8, approximately 2.5% of memory CD4, and approximately 0.42% of memory CD8 clonotypes were shared. Because the study included a small number of donors, the genetic and exposure-history diversity represented was limited.

Sequencing was done on a sample of naive CD4+ T cells from PBMCs. The meaning of the sample's cell subset or site label: CD45RA+ positively selected. The TCR comes from a man between 18 and 35 years old in good health. Some clones in this sample may be carry-over from other donors' samples.

The CDR3 has the sequence CASSPRGSSSANTGELFF. The nucleotide sequence reads TGTGCCAGCAGCCCGAGGGGCAGCAGCTCGGCGAACACCGGGGAGCTGTTTTTT. The V gene is TRBV9 and the J gene is TRBJ2-2, with the D assignment possibly TRBD1 or TRBD2, given 5 matching bases for each. The CDR3, cysteine through phenylalanine, is 18 amino acids long. Of all the DNA, just the CDR3 is kept, 54 bases in frame from base 1. V loses 4 bases of germline sequence and J loses 0 bases, and the interval between the two ends is 19 bases. The germline V gene specifies SGDLS as CDR1 and YYNGEE as CDR2.